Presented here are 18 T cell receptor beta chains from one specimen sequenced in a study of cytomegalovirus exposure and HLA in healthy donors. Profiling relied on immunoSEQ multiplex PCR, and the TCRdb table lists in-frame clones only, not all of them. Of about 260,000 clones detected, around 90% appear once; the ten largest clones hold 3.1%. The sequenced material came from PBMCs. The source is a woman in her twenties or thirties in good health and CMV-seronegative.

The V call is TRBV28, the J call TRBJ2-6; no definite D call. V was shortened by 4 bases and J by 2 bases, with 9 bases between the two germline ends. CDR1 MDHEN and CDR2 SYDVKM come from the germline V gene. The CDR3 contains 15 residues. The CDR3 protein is CASSSPPPGANVLTF. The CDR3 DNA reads TGTGCCAGCAGTTCCCCACCCCCTGGGGCCAACGTCCTGACTTTC.

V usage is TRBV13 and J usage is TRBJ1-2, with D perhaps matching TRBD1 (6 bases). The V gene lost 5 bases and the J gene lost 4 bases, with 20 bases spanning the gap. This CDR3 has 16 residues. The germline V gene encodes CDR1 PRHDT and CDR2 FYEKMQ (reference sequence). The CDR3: CASSMRQGIPFYGYTF. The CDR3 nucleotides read TGTGCCAGCAGCATGCGTCAGGGGATTCCATTCTATGGCTACACCTTC.

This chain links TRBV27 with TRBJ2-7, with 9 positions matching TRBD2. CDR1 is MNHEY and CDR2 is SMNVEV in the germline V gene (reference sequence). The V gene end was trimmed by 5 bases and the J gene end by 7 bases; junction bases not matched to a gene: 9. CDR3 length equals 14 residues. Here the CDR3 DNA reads TGTGCCAGCAGTCCCTTAGCGGGAGTAGGTGAGCAGTACTTC. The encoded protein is CASSPLAGVGEQYF.

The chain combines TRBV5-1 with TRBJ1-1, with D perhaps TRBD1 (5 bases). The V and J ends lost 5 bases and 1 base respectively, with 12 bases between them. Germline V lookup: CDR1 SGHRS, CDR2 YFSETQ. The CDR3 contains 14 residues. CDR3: CASRGGPSNTEAFF. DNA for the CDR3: TGCGCCAGCAGGGGGGGACCTTCGAACACTGAAGCTTTCTTT.

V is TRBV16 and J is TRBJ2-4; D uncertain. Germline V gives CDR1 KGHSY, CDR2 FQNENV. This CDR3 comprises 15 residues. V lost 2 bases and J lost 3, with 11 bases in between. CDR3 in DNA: TGTGCCAGCAGCCAAGTTGTAGGTATCAAAAACATTCAGTACTTC. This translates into CASSQVVGIKNIQYF. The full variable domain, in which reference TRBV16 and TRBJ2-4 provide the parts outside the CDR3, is GEEVAQTPKHLVRGEGQKAKLYCAPIKGHSYVFWYQQVLKNEFKFLISFQNENVFDETGMPKERFSAKCLPNSPCSLEIQATKLEDSAVYFCASSQVVGIKNIQYFGAGTRLSVL.

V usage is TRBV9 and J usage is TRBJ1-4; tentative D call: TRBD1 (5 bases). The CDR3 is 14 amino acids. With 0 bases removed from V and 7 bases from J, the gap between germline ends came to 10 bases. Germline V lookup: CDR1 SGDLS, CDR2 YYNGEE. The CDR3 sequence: CASSVGVRAEKLFF. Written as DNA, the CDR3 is TGTGCCAGCAGCGTAGGTGTCAGGGCTGAAAAACTGTTTTTT.

CDR3 in amino acids: CAWSVAAGDWTLSYNEQFF. The CDR3, as DNA: TGTGCCTGGAGTGTAGCGGCGGGAGATTGGACCCTCTCCTACAATGAGCAGTTCTTC. The chain combines TRBV30 with TRBJ2-1; 7 bases align to TRBD2. The trim removed 0 bases at V and 0 bases at J, leaving 14 bases unmatched. The CDR3 runs to 19 residues. CDR1 is GTSNPN, CDR2 SVGIG, per germline (reference sequence).

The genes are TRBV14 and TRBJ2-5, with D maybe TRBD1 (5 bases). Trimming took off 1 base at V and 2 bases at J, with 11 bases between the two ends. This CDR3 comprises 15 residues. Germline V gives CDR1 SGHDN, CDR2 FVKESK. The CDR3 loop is CASSQVKGRQETQYF. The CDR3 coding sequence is TGTGCCAGCAGCCAAGTCAAGGGGCGGCAAGAGACCCAGTACTTC. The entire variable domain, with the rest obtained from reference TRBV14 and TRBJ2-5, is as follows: EAGVTQFPSHSVIEKGQTVTLRCDPISGHDNLYWYRRVMGKEIKFLLHFVKESKQDESGMPNNRFLAERTGGTYSTLKVQPAELEDSGVYFCASSQVKGRQETQYFGPGTRLLVL.

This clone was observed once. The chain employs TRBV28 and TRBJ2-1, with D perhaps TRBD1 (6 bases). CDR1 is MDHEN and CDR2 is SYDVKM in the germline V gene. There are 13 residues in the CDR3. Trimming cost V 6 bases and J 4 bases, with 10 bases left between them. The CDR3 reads CASSTTGYNEQFF. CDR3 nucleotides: TGTGCCAGCAGCACAACAGGGTACAATGAGCAGTTCTTC.

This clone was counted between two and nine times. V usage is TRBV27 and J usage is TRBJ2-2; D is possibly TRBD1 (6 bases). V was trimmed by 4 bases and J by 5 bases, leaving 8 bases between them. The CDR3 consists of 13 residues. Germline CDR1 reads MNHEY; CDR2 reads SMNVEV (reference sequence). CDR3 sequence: CASSSQGTGELFF. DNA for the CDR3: TGTGCCAGCAGTTCCCAGGGGACCGGGGAGCTGTTTTTT.

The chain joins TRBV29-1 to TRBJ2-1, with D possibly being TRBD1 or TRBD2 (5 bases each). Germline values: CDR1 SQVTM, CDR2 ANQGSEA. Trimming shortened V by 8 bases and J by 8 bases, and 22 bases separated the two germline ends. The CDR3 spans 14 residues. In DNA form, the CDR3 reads TGCAGCACCTCCGGGGCAGCGGACGTCTATGAGCAGTTCTTC. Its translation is CSTSGAADVYEQFF.

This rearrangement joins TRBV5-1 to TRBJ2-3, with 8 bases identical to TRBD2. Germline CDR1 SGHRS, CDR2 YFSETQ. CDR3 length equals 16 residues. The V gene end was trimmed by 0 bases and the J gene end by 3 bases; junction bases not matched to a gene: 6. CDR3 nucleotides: TGCGCCAGCAGCTTGGCCGCGGGAGGATATACAGATACGCAGTATTTT. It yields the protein CASSLAAGGYTDTQYF.

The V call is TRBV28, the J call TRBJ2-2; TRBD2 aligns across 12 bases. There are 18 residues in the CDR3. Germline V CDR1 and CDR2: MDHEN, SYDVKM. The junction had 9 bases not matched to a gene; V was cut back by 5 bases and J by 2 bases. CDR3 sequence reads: CASSPRLAGARNTGELFF. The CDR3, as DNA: TGTGCCAGCAGTCCGAGACTAGCGGGAGCCCGTAACACCGGGGAGCTGTTTTTT.

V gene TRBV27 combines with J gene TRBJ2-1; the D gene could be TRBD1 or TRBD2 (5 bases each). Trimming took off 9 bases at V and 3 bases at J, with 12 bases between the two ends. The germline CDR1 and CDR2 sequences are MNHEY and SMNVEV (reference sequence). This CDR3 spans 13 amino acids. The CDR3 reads CASVGVLYNEQFF. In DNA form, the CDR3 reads TGTGCCAGTGTGGGGGTCCTCTACAATGAGCAGTTCTTC.

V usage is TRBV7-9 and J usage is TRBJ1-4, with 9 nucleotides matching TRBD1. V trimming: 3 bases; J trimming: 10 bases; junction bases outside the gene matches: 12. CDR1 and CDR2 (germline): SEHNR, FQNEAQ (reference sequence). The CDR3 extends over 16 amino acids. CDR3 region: CASSLLTGGVFGKLFF. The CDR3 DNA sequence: TGTGCCAGCAGCTTGCTAACAGGGGGCGTTTTTGGAAAACTGTTTTTT.

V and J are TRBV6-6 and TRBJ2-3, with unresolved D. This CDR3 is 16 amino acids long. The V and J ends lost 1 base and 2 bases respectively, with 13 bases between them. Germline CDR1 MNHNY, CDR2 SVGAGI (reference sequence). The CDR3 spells CASSYWSGSYTDTQYF. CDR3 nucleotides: TGTGCCAGCAGTTACTGGTCAGGATCGTACACAGATACGCAGTATTTT.

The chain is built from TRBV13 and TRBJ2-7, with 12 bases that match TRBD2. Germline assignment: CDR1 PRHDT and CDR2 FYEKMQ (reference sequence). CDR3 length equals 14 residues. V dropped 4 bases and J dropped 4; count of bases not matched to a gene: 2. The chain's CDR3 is CASSSGLAGYEQYF. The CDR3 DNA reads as TGTGCCAGCAGCTCGGGACTAGCGGGTTACGAGCAGTACTTC.

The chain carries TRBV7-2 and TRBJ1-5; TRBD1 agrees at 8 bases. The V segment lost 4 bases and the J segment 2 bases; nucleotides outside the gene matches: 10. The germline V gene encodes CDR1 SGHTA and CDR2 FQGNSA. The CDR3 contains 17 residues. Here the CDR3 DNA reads TGTGCCAGCAGCTCACCAGGACAGGGATCGGGCAATCAGCCCCAGCATTTT. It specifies CASSSPGQGSGNQPQHF. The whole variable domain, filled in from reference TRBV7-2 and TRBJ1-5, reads GAGVSQSPSNKVTEKGKDVELRCDPISGHTALYWYRQSLGQGLEFLIYFQGNSAPDKSGLPSDRFSAERTGGSVSTLTIQRTQQEDSAVYLCASSSPGQGSGNQPQHFGDGTRLSIL.